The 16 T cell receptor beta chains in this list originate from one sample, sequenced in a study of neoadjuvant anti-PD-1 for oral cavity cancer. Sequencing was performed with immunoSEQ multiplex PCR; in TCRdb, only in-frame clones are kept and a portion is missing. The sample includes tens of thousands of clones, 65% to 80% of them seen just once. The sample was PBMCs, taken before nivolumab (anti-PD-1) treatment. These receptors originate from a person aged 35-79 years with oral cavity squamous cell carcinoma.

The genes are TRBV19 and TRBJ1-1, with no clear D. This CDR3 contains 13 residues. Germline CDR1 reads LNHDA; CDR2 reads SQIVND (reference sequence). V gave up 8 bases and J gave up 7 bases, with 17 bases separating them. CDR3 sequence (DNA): TGTGCCAGTCGACGAGCACTAAAAGATGAAGCTTTCTTT. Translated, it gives CASRRALKDEAFF.

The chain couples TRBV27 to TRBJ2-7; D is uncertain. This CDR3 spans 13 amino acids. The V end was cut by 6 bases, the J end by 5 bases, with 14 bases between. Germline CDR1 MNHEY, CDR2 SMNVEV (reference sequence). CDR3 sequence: CASRVSEKNEQYF. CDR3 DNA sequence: TGTGCCAGCAGGGTATCAGAAAAGAACGAGCAGTACTTC.

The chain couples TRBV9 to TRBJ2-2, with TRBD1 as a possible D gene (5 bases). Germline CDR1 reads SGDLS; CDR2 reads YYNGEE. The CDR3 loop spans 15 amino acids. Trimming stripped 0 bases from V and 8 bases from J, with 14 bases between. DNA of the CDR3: TGTGCCAGCAGCGTAGGGCAAAGGGGCAGGGGGGAGCTGTTTTTT. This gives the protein CASSVGQRGRGELFF.

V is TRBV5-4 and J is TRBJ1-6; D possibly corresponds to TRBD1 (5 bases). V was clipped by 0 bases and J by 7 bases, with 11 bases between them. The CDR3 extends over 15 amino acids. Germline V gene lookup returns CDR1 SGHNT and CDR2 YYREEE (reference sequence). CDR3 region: CASSLEGQRNSPLHF. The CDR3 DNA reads TGTGCCAGCAGCTTGGAGGGGCAGCGGAATTCACCCCTCCACTTT.

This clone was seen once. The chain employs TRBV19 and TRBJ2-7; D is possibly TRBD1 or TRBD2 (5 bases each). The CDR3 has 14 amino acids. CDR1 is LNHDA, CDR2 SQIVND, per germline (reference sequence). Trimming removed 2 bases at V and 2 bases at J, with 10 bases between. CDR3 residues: CASSISRGAYEQYF. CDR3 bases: TGTGCCAGTAGTATATCACGGGGCGCCTACGAGCAGTACTTC.

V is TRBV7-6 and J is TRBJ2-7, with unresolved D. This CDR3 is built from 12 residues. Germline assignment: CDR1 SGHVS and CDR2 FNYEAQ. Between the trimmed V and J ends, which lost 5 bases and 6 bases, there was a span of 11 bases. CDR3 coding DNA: TGTGCCAGCAGCCCCCAATTTGGCGAGCAGTACTTC. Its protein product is CASSPQFGEQYF.

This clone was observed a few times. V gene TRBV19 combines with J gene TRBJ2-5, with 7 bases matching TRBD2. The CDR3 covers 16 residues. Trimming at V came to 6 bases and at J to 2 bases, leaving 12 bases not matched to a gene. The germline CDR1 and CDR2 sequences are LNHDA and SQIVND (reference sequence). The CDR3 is CASSALGGDRQETQYF. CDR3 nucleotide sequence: TGTGCCAGTAGCGCTCTGGGGGGGGATCGTCAAGAGACCCAGTACTTC.

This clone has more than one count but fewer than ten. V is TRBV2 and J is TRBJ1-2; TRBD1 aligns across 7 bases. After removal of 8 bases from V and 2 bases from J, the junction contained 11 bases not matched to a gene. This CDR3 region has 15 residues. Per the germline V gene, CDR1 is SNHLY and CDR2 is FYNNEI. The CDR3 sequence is CASSTGFNTNYGYTF. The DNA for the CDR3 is TGTGCCAGCTCGACAGGGTTTAACACCAACTATGGCTACACCTTC.

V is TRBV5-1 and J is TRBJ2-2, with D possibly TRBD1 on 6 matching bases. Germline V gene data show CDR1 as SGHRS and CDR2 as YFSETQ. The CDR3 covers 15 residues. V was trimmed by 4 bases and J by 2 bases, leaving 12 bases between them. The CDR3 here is CASSPGDGNTGELFF. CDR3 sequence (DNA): TGCGCCAGCAGCCCAGGGGACGGAAACACCGGGGAGCTGTTTTTT.

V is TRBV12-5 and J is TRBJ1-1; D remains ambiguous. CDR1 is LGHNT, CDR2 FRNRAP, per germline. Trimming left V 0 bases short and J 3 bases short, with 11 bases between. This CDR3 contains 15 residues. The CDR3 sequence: CASGLVSGRDTEAFF. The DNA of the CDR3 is TGTGCTAGTGGTTTGGTAAGTGGAAGGGACACTGAAGCTTTCTTT.

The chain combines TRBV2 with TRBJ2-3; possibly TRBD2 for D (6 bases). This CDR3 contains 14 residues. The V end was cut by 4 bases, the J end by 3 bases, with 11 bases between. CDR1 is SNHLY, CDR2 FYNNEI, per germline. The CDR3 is CASSASGGTDTQYF. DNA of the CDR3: TGTGCCAGCAGTGCCTCAGGAGGGACAGATACGCAGTATTTT.

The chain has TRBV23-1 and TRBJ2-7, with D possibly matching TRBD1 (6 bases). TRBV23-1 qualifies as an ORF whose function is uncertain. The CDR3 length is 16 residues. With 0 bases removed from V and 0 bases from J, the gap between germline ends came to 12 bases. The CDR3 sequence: CASSQSRDTSSYEQYF. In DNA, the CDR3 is TGCGCCAGCAGTCAATCCCGGGACACCAGCTCCTACGAGCAGTACTTC.

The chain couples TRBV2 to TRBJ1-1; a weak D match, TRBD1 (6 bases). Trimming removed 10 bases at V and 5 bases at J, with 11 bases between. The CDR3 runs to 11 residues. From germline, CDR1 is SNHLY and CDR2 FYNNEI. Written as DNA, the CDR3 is TGTGCCATAAGTAGGGGGACTGAAGCTTTCTTT. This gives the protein CAISRGTEAFF.

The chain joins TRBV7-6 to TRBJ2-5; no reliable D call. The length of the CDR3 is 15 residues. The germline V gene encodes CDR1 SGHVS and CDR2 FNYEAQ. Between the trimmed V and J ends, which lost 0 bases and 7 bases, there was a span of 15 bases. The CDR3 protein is CASSLARSPAGTQYF. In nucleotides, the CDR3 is TGTGCCAGCAGCTTAGCGAGAAGCCCGGCCGGGACCCAGTACTTC.

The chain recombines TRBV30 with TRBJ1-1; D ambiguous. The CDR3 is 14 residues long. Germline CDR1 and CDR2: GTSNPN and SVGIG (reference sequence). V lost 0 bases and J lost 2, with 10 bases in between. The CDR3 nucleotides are TGTGCCTGGAGTGTAAAGGGTTCAAACACTGAAGCTTTCTTT. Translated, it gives CAWSVKGSNTEAFF.

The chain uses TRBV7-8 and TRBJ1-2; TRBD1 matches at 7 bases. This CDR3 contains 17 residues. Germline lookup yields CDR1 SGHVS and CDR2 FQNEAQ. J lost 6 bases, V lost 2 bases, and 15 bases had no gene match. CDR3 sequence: CASSLKGTATSRDGYTF. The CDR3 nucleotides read TGTGCCAGCAGCTTAAAGGGGACAGCTACTTCCCGGGATGGCTACACCTTC.